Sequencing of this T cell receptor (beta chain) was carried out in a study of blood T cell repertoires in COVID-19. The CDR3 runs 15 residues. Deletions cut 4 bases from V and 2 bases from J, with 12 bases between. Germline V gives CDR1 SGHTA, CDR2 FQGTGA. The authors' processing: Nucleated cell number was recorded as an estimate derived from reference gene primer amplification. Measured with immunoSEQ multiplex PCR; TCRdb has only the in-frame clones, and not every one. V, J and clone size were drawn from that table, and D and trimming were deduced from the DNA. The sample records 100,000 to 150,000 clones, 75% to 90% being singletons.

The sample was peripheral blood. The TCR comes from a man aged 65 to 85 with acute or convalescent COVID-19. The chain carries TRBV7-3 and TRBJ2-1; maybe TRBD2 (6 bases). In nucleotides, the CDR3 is TGTGCCAGCAGCTGGGGCGCGGGGACCTACAATGAGCAGTTCTTC. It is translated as CASSWGAGTYNEQFF.